A selection of T cell receptor beta chains follows, all from one sample in a study of graft-versus-host responses after intestinal transplantation. The repertoire was sequenced with immunoSEQ multiplex PCR; TCRdb's copy has only in-frame clones and lacks some. The sample includes about 90,000 clones, approximately 90% of them seen just once. No antigen is known for these receptors. The sample was unstimulated CD4+ T cells sorted from spleen or lymph node cells, taken before transplant. These receptors originate from a human donor who was the organ donor for an intestinal transplant. The CDR3 runs from the conserved cysteine through the conserved F or W. D genes are given only for firm matches. Size is stated for part of the rows, as once, few or many counts, or as a class when the clone is expanded.

>TRBD2|once|TRBV30|TRBJ2-7
CAWSGGLAGASYEQYF
TGTGCCTGGAGTGGGGGACTAGCGGGGGCCTCCTACGAGCAGTACTTC
>NA|NA|TRBV7-2|TRBJ1-6
CASSLVGGSPLHF
TGTGCCAGCAGCTTAGTCGGGGGATCACCCCTCCACTTT
>TRBD2|NA|TRBV9|TRBJ2-3
CASSVGLAGGIDTQYF
TGTGCCAGCAGCGTAGGACTAGCGGGAGGAATAGATACGCAGTATTTT
>TRBD1|once|TRBV10-3|TRBJ1-3
CAISPGQGASRSGNTIYF
TGTGCCATCAGCCCGGGACAGGGGGCGAGTCGCTCTGGAAACACCATATATTTT
>NA|NA|TRBV18|TRBJ1-1
CASSPPQTFMNTEAFF
TGTGCCAGCTCACCACCGCAGACTTTCATGAACACTGAAGCTTTCTTT
>NA|NA|TRBV27|TRBJ1-1
CASKIGKGALEAFF
TGTGCCAGCAAAATTGGTAAAGGGGCCCTTGAAGCTTTCTTT
>NA|NA|TRBV18|TRBJ2-5
CASSPSSTQETQYF
TGTGCCAGCTCACCATCTAGCACCCAAGAGACCCAGTACTTC
>NA|NA|TRBV6-5|TRBJ1-2
CASIQGKWVYGYTF
TGTGCCAGCATTCAGGGGAAGTGGGTCTATGGCTACACCTTC
>NA|NA|TRBV28|TRBJ1-5
CASSREQGRGFSQPQHF
TGTGCCAGCAGTCGCGAACAGGGAAGGGGCTTTTCTCAGCCCCAGCATTTT
>NA|NA|TRBV11-2|TRBJ1-4
CASSIYLNEKLFF
TGTGCCAGCAGCATATACCTAAATGAAAAACTGTTTTTT
>TRBD1|NA|TRBV28|TRBJ1-2
CASRETGANNYGYTF
TGTGCCAGCAGGGAGACAGGGGCCAACAACTATGGCTACACCTTC
>NA|NA|TRBV6-5|TRBJ2-5
CASSYSTPGKETQYF
TGTGCCAGCAGTTACTCGACGCCCGGGAAGGAGACCCAGTACTTC
>TRBD1|once|TRBV20-1|TRBJ1-3
CSAVNRDSTYF
TGCAGTGCTGTCAACCGGGACAGCACATATTTT
>NA|NA|TRBV7-9|TRBJ1-3
CASSHSSSSGNTIYF
TGTGCCAGCAGTCACTCTTCAAGCTCTGGAAACACCATATATTTT
>TRBD2|NA|TRBV11-3|TRBJ2-5
CASSLFGGLAKETQYF
TGTGCCAGCAGCTTATTCGGGGGACTAGCTAAAGAGACCCAGTACTTC
>NA|NA|TRBV5-1|TRBJ2-7
CASRGSYEQYF
TGCGCCAGCAGAGGGAGCTACGAGCAGTACTTC
>NA|few|TRBV10-3|TRBJ1-2
CAISRVTNYGYTF
TGTGCCATCAGCCGAGTGACTAACTATGGCTACACCTTC
>NA|few|TRBV30|TRBJ1-4
CAWSRIADRQFF
TGTGCCTGGAGTAGAATCGCCGACAGGCAGTTTTTT
>NA|NA|TRBV2|TRBJ2-1
CASKGDSYNEQFF
TGTGCCAGCAAAGGGGATTCCTACAATGAGCAGTTCTTC
>NA|NA|TRBV5-4|TRBJ2-3
CASHPVGPVPDTQYF
TGTGCCAGTCACCCCGTGGGCCCGGTACCCGATACGCAGTATTTT
>TRBD2|NA|TRBV30|TRBJ2-2
CACTSGGPANTGELFF
TGTGCCTGCACTAGCGGGGGGCCAGCGAACACCGGGGAGCTGTTTTTT
>NA|NA|TRBV7-9|TRBJ2-3
CASSLWGVSNTQYF
TGTGCCAGCAGCTTGTGGGGGGTAAGCAATACGCAGTATTTT
>TRBD1|NA|TRBV10-3|TRBJ2-5
CAIRQGQGQETQYF
TGTGCCATCAGACAGGGACAGGGACAAGAGACCCAGTACTTC
>NA|NA|TRBV7-8|TRBJ1-5
CASSLVESRVSNQPQHF
TGTGCCAGCAGCTTAGTTGAGTCCCGGGTTAGCAATCAGCCCCAGCATTTT
>TRBD1|few|TRBV5-6|TRBJ1-5
CASSLGQVTQPQHF
TGTGCCAGCAGCTTAGGACAGGTGACTCAGCCCCAGCATTTT
>NA|once|TRBV19|TRBJ2-4
CASSMRGIVAKNIQYF
TGTGCCAGTAGTATGCGGGGCATCGTAGCCAAAAACATTCAGTACTTC
>TRBD1|NA|TRBV30|TRBJ1-4
CAWSPTGNEKLFF
TGTGCCTGGAGTCCGACAGGGAATGAAAAACTGTTTTTT
>TRBD2|once|TRBV5-1|TRBJ2-3
CASSSGLAVYTDTQYF
TGCGCCAGCAGCTCCGGACTAGCGGTGTACACAGATACGCAGTATTTT
>NA|NA|TRBV6-6|TRBJ2-3
CASSSADTQYF
TGTGCCAGCAGTTCTGCAGATACGCAGTATTTT
>TRBD1|NA|TRBV15|TRBJ2-2
CATSRDQGQDTGELFF
TGTGCCACCAGCAGAGATCAGGGACAGGACACCGGGGAGCTGTTTTTT
>NA|NA|TRBV5-1|TRBJ2-1
CASRDQVGSSYNEQFF
TGCGCCAGCAGGGACCAAGTTGGGAGCTCCTACAATGAGCAGTTCTTC
>TRBD1|NA|TRBV10-1|TRBJ2-2
CASSDRGYTGELFF
TGCGCCAGCAGTGACAGGGGGTACACCGGGGAGCTGTTTTTT
>TRBD2|NA|TRBV2|TRBJ2-5
CASSLATTSGRAETQYF
TGTGCCAGCAGTCTAGCGACGACTAGCGGGAGGGCAGAGACCCAGTACTTC
>TRBD1|NA|TRBV6-5|TRBJ1-2
CASSYSTGQGRGGYTF
TGTGCCAGCAGTTACTCAACCGGACAGGGCAGGGGGGGCTACACCTTC
>TRBD2|once|TRBV13|TRBJ2-7
CASSLARRGLAGHYEQYF
TGTGCCAGCAGCTTAGCCCGACGTGGACTAGCGGGGCACTACGAGCAGTACTTC
>NA|few|TRBV4-1|TRBJ1-2
CASSQADRDNYGYTF
TGCGCCAGCAGCCAAGCGGACAGAGATAACTATGGCTACACCTTC
>TRBD2|NA|TRBV5-1|TRBJ2-1
CASSLTGGGSSYNEQFF
TGCGCCAGCAGCTTGACGGGGGGAGGGAGCTCCTACAATGAGCAGTTCTTC
>NA|NA|TRBV2|TRBJ2-3
CASGSTGVPTGTQYF
TGTGCCAGCGGCTCGACGGGAGTTCCCACAGGTACGCAGTATTTT
>TRBD2|NA|TRBV11-2|TRBJ2-7
CASSPGLAGASQQYF
TGTGCCAGCAGCCCGGGACTAGCGGGGGCCTCTCAGCAGTACTTC
>NA|NA|TRBV19|TRBJ1-1
CASWGPLDRNTEAFF
TGTGCCAGCTGGGGCCCTCTTGACAGGAACACTGAAGCTTTCTTT
>NA|NA|TRBV19|TRBJ1-3
CASSISGNTIYF
TGTGCCAGTAGTATATCGGGAAACACCATATATTTT
>NA|NA|TRBV5-1|TRBJ2-6
CASSERPQGTGANVLTF
TGCGCCAGCAGCGAGCGCCCACAGGGAACTGGGGCCAACGTCCTGACTTTC
>NA|NA|TRBV7-9|TRBJ2-6
CASSFVSPGANVLTF
TGTGCCAGCAGCTTCGTTTCCCCGGGGGCCAACGTCCTGACTTTC
>TRBD2|NA|TRBV6-1|TRBJ2-2
CASRESGGASTGELFF
TGTGCCAGCAGAGAAAGCGGGGGGGCGAGCACCGGGGAGCTGTTTTTT
>TRBD1|NA|TRBV11-3|TRBJ2-6
CASSLALGQGQTTGANVLTF
TGTGCCAGCAGCTTAGCCCTGGGACAGGGGCAAACAACTGGGGCCAACGTCCTGACTTTC
>TRBD1|NA|TRBV5-1|TRBJ2-4
CASSLAGQLAKNIQYF
TGCGCCAGCAGCTTGGCGGGACAGCTAGCCAAAAACATTCAGTACTTC
>TRBD1|NA|TRBV4-1|TRBJ1-1
CASSQYGTANTEAFF
TGCGCCAGCAGCCAATACGGGACAGCGAACACTGAAGCTTTCTTT
>NA|NA|TRBV19|TRBJ2-2
CASKRTGELFF
TGTGCCAGCAAGAGGACCGGGGAGCTGTTTTTT
>NA|NA|TRBV11-2|TRBJ1-4
CASSRDGGDNEKLFF
TGTGCCAGCAGCCGAGATGGGGGGGATAATGAAAAACTGTTTTTT
>TRBD1|NA|TRBV30|TRBJ1-5
CAWSVSSGTGYSNQPQHF
TGTGCCTGGAGTGTGTCATCCGGGACAGGTTATAGCAATCAGCCCCAGCATTTT
>NA|once|TRBV30|TRBJ1-5
CAWTQSWGGRNQPQHF
TGTGCCTGGACTCAATCTTGGGGGGGCCGCAATCAGCCCCAGCATTTT
>TRBD2|NA|TRBV18|TRBJ2-7
CASSPQERTSGGSSYEQYF
TGTGCCAGCTCACCACAGGAGCGGACTAGCGGGGGGTCCTCCTACGAGCAGTACTTC
>TRBD1|few|TRBV15|TRBJ1-4
CATNPRDRINEKLFF
TGTGCCACCAACCCACGGGACAGAATAAATGAAAAACTGTTTTTT
>TRBD2|NA|TRBV5-6|TRBJ2-1
CASSLPGGGRGLSEQFF
TGTGCCAGCAGCTTGCCCGGCGGGGGGCGGGGGCTCAGTGAGCAGTTCTTC
>NA|NA|TRBV7-8|TRBJ2-1
CASSARRTFSYNEQFF
TGTGCCAGCAGCGCAAGACGGACTTTTTCGTACAATGAGCAGTTCTTC
>NA|NA|TRBV21-1|TRBJ1-6
CASSKVSGESCAYNSPLHF
TGTGCCAGCAGCAAAGTATCAGGGGAAAGTTGCGCCTATAATTCACCCCTCCACTTT
>NA|NA|TRBV7-9|TRBJ1-2
CASSFTGLNYGYTF
TGTGCCAGCAGCTTTACAGGCCTGAACTATGGCTACACCTTC
>NA|NA|TRBV7-9|TRBJ1-1
CASSLTDSSNTEAFF
TGTGCCAGCAGCTTGACTGACAGTTCCAACACTGAAGCTTTCTTT
>NA|few|TRBV18|TRBJ1-1
CASSPGRVGMNTEAFF
TGTGCCAGCTCACCAGGGAGGGTGGGGATGAACACTGAAGCTTTCTTT